The TCR beta chain described here comes from a study of blood T cell repertoires in COVID-19. V gave up 4 bases and J gave up 7 bases; unmatched junction bases: 3. Germline V gives CDR1 KGHSH, CDR2 LQKENI. The CDR3 runs 14 residues. Sequenced by immunoSEQ multiplex PCR; TCRdb stores in-frame clones only, minus some. This sample has 270,000 or so clones, with 65% to 85% found just once. Cohort assignment relied on participant-reported clinical history. The sequence derives from a middle-aged man who had recovered from COVID-19. The source material was PBMCs or T cells enriched from blood (not recorded which). V is TRBV18 and J is TRBJ1-6, with TRBD1 matching over 8 bases. The CDR3 region is CASSHDRGNSPLHF. CDR3 in DNA: TGTGCCAGCTCACATGACAGGGGCAATTCACCCCTCCACTTT. The full variable domain, with the rest looked up from reference TRBV18 and TRBJ1-6, is NAGVMQNPRHLVRRRGQEARLRCSPMKGHSHVYWYRQLPEEGLKFMVYLQKENIIDESGMPKERFSAEFPKEGPSILRIQQVVRGDSAAYFCASSHDRGNSPLHFGNGTRLTVT.